The present T cell receptor (beta chain) was sequenced within a study of MAIT cells during Salmonella Paratyphi A infection (dated by TCRdb to the late 2010s). For context, the study as a whole: A single dose of 1-5x10^3 CFU of S. Paratyphi A strain NVGH308 was swallowed by adult volunteers aged 18 to 60. Starting at diagnosis, the diagnosed volunteers took ciprofloxacin 500 mg twice daily for 14 days. The full study reports these points: More expansion or contraction among the top five MAIT clonotypes was shown in diagnosed volunteers than in healthy controls (roughly 0.53 versus 0.13), suggesting infection-driven repertoire reshaping. From baseline to mid-infection, the space taken up by over-represented MAIT clonotypes dropped significantly (around 0.17 to 0.099), whereas no significant difference was seen post-infection. The availability of volunteer samples limited the sample sizes, but these sizes were considered adequate to detect differences between groups.

The method behind the library was 5' RACE. Two rounds of PCR with Phusion High-Fidelity polymerase amplified TCRbeta, with sample-specific barcodes added in the primers. TCRbeta libraries were generated by template-switch cDNA synthesis with SMARTScribe reverse transcriptase and a TRBC-specific primer. The barcoded samples were pooled and then prepared using the NEBNext Ultra DNA Library Prep Kit for Illumina. The libraries were sequenced on an Illumina MiSeq using the MiSeq reagent kit v2, 300 cycles. Turning to the authors' computational methods: Reads were demultiplexed by barcode with Jemultiplexer and aligned with MiTCR using default parameters. Non-functional sequences were filtered out with VDJtools, and clonotypes were defined by amino acid sequence, with frequencies based on assigned sequence reads. Clonal space homeostasis binned clonotypes by frequency as over-represented (0.05-1), large, medium and small. TCRdb reanalyzed the raw reads on its own, using fastp at Q25 for trimming and MiXCR for clone calling, and kept in-frame beta chains. A single entry per CDR3 protein holds the most common genes and DNA from its merged rows. These V and J calls are TCRdb output, not the study's own analysis. The sample table contains roughly 640 distinct CDR3 sequences; only one count was recorded for approximately 30% of them. Less than 30% of the sample belongs to the ten largest clones.

By share, this clonotype ranks as large (0.1 to 1%). No cognate antigen has been identified for it. Base quality data are lacking; no much larger clone is found one base away. The meaning of the sample's time point label: mid-infection, around enteric fever diagnosis. In six volunteers who developed enteric fever after controlled oral challenge with live Salmonella Paratyphi A, circulating MAIT cell TCRbeta repertoires were profiled over time. MAIT cell samples were contributed by each diagnosed volunteer at pre-infection, mid-infection and post-infection timepoints. Enteric fever was diagnosed on the basis of Paratyphi A bacteremia and/or persistent fever above 38 degrees C lasting more than 12 hours. Diagnosis of infection in challenged volunteers occurred between day 4 and day 7 after challenge. Between about 4,500 and 11,000 MAIT cells per sample were sorted directly into RNAqueous-Micro lysis buffer for RNA extraction. Lymphoprep gradient centrifugation was used to isolate peripheral blood mononuclear cells from both the blood samples and the leukocyte cones. Sorting was done on either a BD FACSAria Fusion or a BD FACSAria III sorter.

The sequences come from MAIT cells from PBMCs, collected at the middle sampling point of the challenge study. This receptor was taken from a person between 18 and 75 years old who was deliberately infected with Salmonella Paratyphi A in a paratyphoid fever challenge study.

The CDR3 here reads CSAREEAEGINEQFF. The nucleotide sequence is given as TGCAGTGCTAGAGAAGAAGCGGAAGGGATCAATGAGCAGTTCTTC. The chain uses TRBV20-1 and TRBJ2-1; D gene: possibly TRBD2, on 5 matching bases. CDR1 DFQATT and CDR2 SNEGSKA were looked up in the germline V gene (reference sequence). From cysteine to phenylalanine, the CDR3 is 15 amino acids long. The sequence is cut down to CDR3 DNA, 45 bases in frame from base 1. The germline ends are 15 bases apart after V is trimmed by 0 bases and J by 6 bases.